The subject of this entry is one TCR beta chain. Its antigen is currently unknown. V was pared by 0 bases and J by 3 bases, with 8 bases between. CDR1 and CDR2 from the germline V gene are LGHNA and YNFKEQ. The CDR3 totals 14 residues. This sample stems from a study of radiotherapy plus CTLA-4 blockade in lung cancer. Study background: Objective response rate was 18%; disease control rate, 25% to 35%.

Method: immunoSEQ multiplex PCR; TCRdb's copy keeps in-frame clones and lacks some. The top ten hold 3% to 4% of the sample, which has about 120,000 clones, more than 65% seen once. Findings of the study overall: Blood-borne expansion of tumor-derived TCR clones followed radiotherapy plus ipilimumab.

CTLA-4 blockade with ipilimumab, together with focal radiation, was given to patients with chemo-refractory metastatic non-small-cell lung cancer. This sequence was found in a human donor with non-small cell lung cancer that progressed on radiotherapy plus ipilimumab. Some clones in this sample may be carry-over from other donors' samples. The specimen comprised peripheral blood, sampled from a patient treated with radiotherapy plus ipilimumab. This chain connects TRBV4-2 to TRBJ1-2; maybe TRBD1 (6 bases). This CDR3 is CASSQDKGDYGYTF. CDR3 nucleotide sequence: TGTGCCAGCAGCCAAGATAAGGGGGACTATGGCTACACCTTC.